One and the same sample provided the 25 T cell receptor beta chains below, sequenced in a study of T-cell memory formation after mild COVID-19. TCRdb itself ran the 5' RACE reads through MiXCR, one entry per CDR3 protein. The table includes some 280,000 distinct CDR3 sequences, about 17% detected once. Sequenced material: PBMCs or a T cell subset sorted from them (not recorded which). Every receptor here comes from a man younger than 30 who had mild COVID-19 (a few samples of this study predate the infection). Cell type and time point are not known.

CDR3 protein: CASRWTETGELFF. Here the CDR3 DNA reads TGTGCCAGCAGGTGGACAGAGACCGGGGAGCTGTTTTTT. The rearrangement joins TRBV11-2 to TRBJ2-2; weak D call: TRBD1 (6 bases). Trimming took off 6 bases at V and 5 bases at J, with 10 bases between the two ends. This CDR3 has 13 residues. Germline V lookup: CDR1 SGHAT, CDR2 FQNNGV.

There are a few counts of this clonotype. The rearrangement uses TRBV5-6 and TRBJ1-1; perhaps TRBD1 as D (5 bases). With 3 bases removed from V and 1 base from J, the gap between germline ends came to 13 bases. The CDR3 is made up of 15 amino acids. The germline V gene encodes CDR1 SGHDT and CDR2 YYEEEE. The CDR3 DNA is TGTGCCAGCAGCTCACTGCGTGGGGGGAACACTGAAGCTTTCTTT. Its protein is CASSSLRGGNTEAFF.

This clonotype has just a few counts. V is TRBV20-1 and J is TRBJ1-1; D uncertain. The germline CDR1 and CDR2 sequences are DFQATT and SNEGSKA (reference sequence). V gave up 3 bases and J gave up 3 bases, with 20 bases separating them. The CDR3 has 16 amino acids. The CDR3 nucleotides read TGCAGTGCTAGGCACCCCGGAGGGTCGGGCGACACTGAAGCTTTCTTT. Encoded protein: CSARHPGGSGDTEAFF.

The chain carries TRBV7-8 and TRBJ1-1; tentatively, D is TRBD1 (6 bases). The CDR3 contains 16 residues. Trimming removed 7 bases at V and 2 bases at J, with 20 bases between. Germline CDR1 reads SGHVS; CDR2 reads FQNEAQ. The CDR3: CASTGLDWGGNTEAFF. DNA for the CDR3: TGTGCCAGCACCGGACTTGACTGGGGGGGCAACACTGAAGCTTTCTTT.

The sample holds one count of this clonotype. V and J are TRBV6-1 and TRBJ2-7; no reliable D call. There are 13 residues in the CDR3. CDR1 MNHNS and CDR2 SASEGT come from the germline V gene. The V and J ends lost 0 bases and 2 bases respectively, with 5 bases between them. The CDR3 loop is CASSEATAYEQYV. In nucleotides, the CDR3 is TGTGCCAGCAGTGAAGCAACAGCCTACGAGCAGTACGTC.

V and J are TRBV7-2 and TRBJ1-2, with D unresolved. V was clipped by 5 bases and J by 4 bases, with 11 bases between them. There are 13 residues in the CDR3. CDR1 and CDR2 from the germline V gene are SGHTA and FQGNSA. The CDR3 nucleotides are TGTGCCAGCAGCCAGACCGACCTCTATGGCTACACCTTC. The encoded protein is CASSQTDLYGYTF.

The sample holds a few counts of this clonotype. The CDR3 spells CSVDRRQPWADTQYF. CDR3 coding DNA: TGCAGCGTTGATAGGCGACAGCCCTGGGCAGATACGCAGTATTTT. The chain is built from TRBV29-1 and TRBJ2-3, with a weak D call TRBD1 (5 bases). V gave up 3 bases and J gave up 4 bases, with 17 bases separating them. The germline gives CDR1 SQVTM, CDR2 ANQGSEA. This CDR3 is 15 amino acids long.

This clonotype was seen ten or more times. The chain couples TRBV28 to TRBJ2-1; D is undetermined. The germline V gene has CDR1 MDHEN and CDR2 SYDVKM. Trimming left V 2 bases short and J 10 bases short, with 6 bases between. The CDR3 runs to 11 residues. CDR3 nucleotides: TGTGCCAGCAGTTTAAGCCGGGAGCAGTTCTTC. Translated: CASSLSREQFF.

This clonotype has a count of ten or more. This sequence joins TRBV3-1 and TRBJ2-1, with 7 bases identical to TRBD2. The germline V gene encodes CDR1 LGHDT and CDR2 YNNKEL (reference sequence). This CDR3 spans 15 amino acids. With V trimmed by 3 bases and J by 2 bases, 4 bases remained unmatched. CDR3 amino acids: CASSHVLAPYNEQFF. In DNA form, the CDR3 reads TGTGCCAGCAGCCATGTACTAGCGCCCTACAATGAGCAGTTCTTC.

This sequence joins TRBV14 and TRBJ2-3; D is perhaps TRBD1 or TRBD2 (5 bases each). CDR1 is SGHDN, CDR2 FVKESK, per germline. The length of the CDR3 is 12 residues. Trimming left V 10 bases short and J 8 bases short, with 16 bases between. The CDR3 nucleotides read TGTGCCACCGCCATAGGGGCGGGTACGCAGTATTTT. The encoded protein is CATAIGAGTQYF.

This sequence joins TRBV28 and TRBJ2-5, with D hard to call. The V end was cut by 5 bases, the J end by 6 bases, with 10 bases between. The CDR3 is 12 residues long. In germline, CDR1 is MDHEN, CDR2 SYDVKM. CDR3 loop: CASSPTSQTQYF. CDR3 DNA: TGTGCCAGCAGTCCCACCTCCCAGACCCAGTACTTC.

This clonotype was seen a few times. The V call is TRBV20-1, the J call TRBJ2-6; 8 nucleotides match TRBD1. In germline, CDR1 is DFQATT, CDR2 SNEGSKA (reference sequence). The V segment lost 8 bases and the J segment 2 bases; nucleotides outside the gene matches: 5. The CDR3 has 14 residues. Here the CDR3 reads CSWLTGAGANVLTF. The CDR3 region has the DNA TGCAGTTGGCTGACAGGGGCTGGGGCCAACGTCCTGACTTTC.

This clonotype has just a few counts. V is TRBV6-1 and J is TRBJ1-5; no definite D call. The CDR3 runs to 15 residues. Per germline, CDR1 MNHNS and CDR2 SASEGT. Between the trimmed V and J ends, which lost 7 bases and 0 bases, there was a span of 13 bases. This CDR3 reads CASTDRSYSNQPQHF. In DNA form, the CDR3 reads TGTGCCAGCACGGATAGATCCTATAGCAATCAGCCCCAGCATTTT.

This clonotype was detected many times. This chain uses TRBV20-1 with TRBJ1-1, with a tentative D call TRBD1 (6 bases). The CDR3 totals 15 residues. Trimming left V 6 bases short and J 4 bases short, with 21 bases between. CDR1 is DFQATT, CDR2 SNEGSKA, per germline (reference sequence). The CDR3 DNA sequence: TGCAGTGCCAGAACAACAACCAGGGGTCTCACTGAAGCTTTCTTT. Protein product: CSARTTTRGLTEAFF.

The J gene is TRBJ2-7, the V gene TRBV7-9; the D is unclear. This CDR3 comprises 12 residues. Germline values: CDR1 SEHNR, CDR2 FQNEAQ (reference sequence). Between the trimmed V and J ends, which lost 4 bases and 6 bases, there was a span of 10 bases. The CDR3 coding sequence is TGTGCCAGCAGCTCACATCGATCCGAGCAGTACGTC. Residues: CASSSHRSEQYV.

CDR3 sequence (DNA): TGTGCCAGCAGCCAGCAGGGTACTGGGAACACTGAAGCTTTCTTT. Translating it yields CASSQQGTGNTEAFF. This chain uses TRBV11-1 with TRBJ1-1, with D possibly matching TRBD1 (5 bases). Germline V gives CDR1 SGHAT, CDR2 FQDESV (reference sequence). This CDR3 comprises 15 residues. Trimming cost V 5 bases and J 1 base, with 14 bases left between them. Variable domain in full (rest from reference TRBV11-1 and TRBJ1-1): EAEVAQSPRYKITEKSQAVAFWCDPISGHATLYWYRQILGQGPELLVQFQDESVVDDSQLPKDRFSAERLKGVDSTLKIQPAELGDSAMYLCASSQQGTGNTEAFFGQGTRLTVV.

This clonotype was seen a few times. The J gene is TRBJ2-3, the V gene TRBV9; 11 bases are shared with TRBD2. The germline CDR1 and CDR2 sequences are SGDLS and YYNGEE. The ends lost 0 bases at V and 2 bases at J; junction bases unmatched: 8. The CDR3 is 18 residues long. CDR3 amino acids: CASSVGLLAGGPTDTQYF. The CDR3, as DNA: TGTGCCAGCAGCGTAGGCCTTCTAGCGGGGGGCCCCACAGATACGCAGTATTTT. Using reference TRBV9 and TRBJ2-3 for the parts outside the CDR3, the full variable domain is DSGVTQTPKHLITATGQRVTLRCSPRSGDLSVYWYQQSLDQGLQFLIQYYNGEERAKGNILERFSAQQFPDLHSELNLSSLELGDSALYFCASSVGLLAGGPTDTQYFGPGTRLTVL.

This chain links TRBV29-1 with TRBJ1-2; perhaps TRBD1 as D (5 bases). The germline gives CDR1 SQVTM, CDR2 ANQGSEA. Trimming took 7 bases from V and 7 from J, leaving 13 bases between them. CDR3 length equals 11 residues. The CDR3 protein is CSGQGNGGYTF. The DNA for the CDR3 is TGCAGCGGGCAGGGAAACGGTGGCTACACCTTC. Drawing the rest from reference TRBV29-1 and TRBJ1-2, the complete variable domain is SAVISQKPSRDICQRGTSLTIQCQVDSQVTMMFWYRQQPGQSLTLIATANQGSEATYESGFVIDKFPISRPNLTFSTLTVSNMSPEDSSIYLCSGQGNGGYTFGSGTRLTVV.

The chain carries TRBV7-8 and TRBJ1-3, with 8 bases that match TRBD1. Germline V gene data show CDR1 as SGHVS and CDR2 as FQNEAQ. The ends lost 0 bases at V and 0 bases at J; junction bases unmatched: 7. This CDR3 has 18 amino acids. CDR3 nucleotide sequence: TGTGCCAGCAGCTTAGCGCGGGACAGGAAAAGCTCTGGAAACACCATATATTTT. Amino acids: CASSLARDRKSSGNTIYF.

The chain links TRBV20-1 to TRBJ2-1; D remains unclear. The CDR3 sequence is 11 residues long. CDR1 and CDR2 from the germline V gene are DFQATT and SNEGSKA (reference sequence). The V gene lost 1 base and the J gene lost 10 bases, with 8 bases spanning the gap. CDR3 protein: CSARVGREQFF. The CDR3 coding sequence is TGCAGTGCTAGAGTCGGCCGGGAGCAGTTCTTC.

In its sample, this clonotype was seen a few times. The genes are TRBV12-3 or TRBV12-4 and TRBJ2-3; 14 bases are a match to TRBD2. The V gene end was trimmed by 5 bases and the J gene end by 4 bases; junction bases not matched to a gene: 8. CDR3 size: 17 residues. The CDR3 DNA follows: TGTGCCAGCAGTCCAACCGGGACTAGCGGGGGCTCAGATACGCAGTATTTT. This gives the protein CASSPTGTSGGSDTQYF.

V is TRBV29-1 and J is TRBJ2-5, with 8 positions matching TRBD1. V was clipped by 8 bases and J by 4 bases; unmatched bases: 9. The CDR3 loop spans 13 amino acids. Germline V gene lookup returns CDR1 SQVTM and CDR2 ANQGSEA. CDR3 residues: CSWGDRYPETQYF. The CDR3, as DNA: TGCAGCTGGGGGGACAGGTATCCAGAGACCCAGTACTTC.

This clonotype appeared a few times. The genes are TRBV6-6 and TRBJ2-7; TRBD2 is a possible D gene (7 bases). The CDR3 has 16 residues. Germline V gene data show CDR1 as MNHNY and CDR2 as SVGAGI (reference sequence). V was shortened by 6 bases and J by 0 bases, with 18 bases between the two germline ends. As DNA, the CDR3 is TGTGCCAGCAGCGACGGGGCGGGGGCTCCCTCCTACGAGCAGTACGTC. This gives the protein CASSDGAGAPSYEQYV.

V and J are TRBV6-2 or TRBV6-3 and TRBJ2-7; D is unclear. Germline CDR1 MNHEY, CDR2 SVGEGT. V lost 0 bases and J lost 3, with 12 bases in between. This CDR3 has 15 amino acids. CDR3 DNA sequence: TGTGCCAGCAGTTACTCGTTGGGGTCCGGCTACGAGCAGTACGTC. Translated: CASSYSLGSGYEQYV.

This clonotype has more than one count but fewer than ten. The CDR3 DNA is TGTGCCAGCAGCGGACAGGGGGATTACTATGGCTACACCTTC. Translating it yields CASSGQGDYYGYTF. The J gene is TRBJ1-2, the V gene TRBV12-3 or TRBV12-4; 10 nucleotides line up with TRBD1. The length of the CDR3 is 14 residues. Trimming at V came to 6 bases and at J to 3 bases, leaving 4 bases not matched to a gene.